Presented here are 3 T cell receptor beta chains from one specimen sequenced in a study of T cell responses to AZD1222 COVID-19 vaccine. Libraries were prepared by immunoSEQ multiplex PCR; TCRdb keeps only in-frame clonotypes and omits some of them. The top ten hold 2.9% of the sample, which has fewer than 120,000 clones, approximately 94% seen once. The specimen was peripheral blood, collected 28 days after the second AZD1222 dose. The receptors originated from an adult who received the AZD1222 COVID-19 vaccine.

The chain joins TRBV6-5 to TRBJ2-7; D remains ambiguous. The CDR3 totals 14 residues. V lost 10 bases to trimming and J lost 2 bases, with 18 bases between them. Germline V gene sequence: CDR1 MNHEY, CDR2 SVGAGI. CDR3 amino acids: CATRFGEPAYEQYF. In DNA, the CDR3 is TGTGCCACCAGGTTTGGGGAACCCGCCTACGAGCAGTACTTC.

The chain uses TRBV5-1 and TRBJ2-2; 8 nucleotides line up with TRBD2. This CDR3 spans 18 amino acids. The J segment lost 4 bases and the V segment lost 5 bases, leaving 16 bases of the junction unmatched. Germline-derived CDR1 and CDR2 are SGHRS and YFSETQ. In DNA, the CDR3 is TGCGCCAGCAGGTTGATCGCGACGGGAGGGCCGAGCACCGGGGAGCTGTTTTTT. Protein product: CASRLIATGGPSTGELFF.

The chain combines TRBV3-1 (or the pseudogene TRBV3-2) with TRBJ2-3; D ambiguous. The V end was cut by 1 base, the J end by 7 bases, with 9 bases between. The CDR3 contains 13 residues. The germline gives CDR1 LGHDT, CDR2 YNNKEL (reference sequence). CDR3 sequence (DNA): TGTGCCAGCAGCCAAGTTCAGGCTAATACGCAGTATTTT. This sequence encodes CASSQVQANTQYF.